Presented here are 12 T cell receptor beta chains from one specimen sequenced in a study of early T cells in non-severe SARS-CoV-2 infection (dated by TCRdb to about 2021). The receptor library was made with 5' RACE. Sequencing was carried out with a NextSeq 500. Through fastp at Q25 and MiXCR, TCRdb rebuilt clones from the public reads, retaining in-frame beta chains. CDR3 protein sequences are deduplicated, and each keeps its most common genes and DNA. The sample data list approximately 67,000 distinct CDR3 sequences, and around 8.7% of these were observed just once. The top ten clones comprise roughly 3.2% of the sample. The sample comprised whole blood. All receptors derive from an adult who was a healthcare worker with PCR-confirmed SARS-CoV-2 infection or an uninfected control (not recorded which).

This clonotype has ten or more counts. This rearrangement joins TRBV7-3 to TRBJ1-1; a weak D match, TRBD1 (5 bases). The CDR3 is made up of 15 amino acids. V dropped 4 bases and J dropped 2 bases, with 14 bases sitting between them. Germline V gene sequence: CDR1 SGHTA, CDR2 FQGTGA. The chain's CDR3 is CASSSRKGPNTEAFF. The CDR3 coding sequence is TGTGCCAGCAGCTCACGAAAGGGGCCCAACACTGAAGCTTTCTTT.

This clonotype was counted at least ten times. The genes are TRBV6-2 or TRBV6-3 and TRBJ2-6; D uncertain. Per the germline V gene, CDR1 is MNHEY and CDR2 is SVGEGT. There are 15 residues in the CDR3. V lost 3 bases to trimming and J lost 2 bases, with 8 bases between them. This chain's CDR3 is CASSYQVPGANVLTF. Here the CDR3 DNA reads TGTGCCAGCAGTTATCAAGTCCCTGGGGCCAACGTCCTGACTTTC.

This clonotype was seen repeatedly, ten times or more. The V and J genes are TRBV11-2 and TRBJ2-1; 8 bases agree with TRBD2. There are 15 residues in the CDR3. Trimming cost V 5 bases and J 2 bases; bases outside gene matches: 5. The V gene's germline CDR1 is SGHAT and CDR2 FQNNGV. CDR3 nucleotide sequence: TGTGCCAGCAGCCCACTAGCGGAAGCCTACAATGAGCAGTTCTTC. Translating it yields CASSPLAEAYNEQFF.

The chain is built from TRBV29-1 and TRBJ2-7; 9 nucleotides match TRBD1. Trimming took 1 base from V and 7 from J; bases not matched to a gene: 8. This CDR3 has 14 residues. CDR1 SQVTM and CDR2 ANQGSEA come from the germline V gene. CDR3 sequence (DNA): TGCAGCGTTGAAGGTGGGGACAGGGCGGAAGAGCAGTACTTC. As protein: CSVEGGDRAEEQYF.

V and J are TRBV6-5 and TRBJ2-7, with D possibly matching TRBD2 (5 bases). V was cut by 8 bases and J by 0 bases, with 20 bases left in between. There are 16 residues in the CDR3. Germline assignment: CDR1 MNHEY and CDR2 SVGAGI. This CDR3 reads CASATPSLDFSYEQYF. The CDR3 coding sequence is TGTGCCAGCGCAACGCCCTCGTTGGACTTCTCCTACGAGCAGTACTTC.

This clonotype was seen at least ten times. V gene TRBV20-1 combines with J gene TRBJ2-5, with TRBD2 matching over 11 bases. Germline CDR1 DFQATT, CDR2 SNEGSKA (reference sequence). This CDR3 contains 13 residues. DNA for the CDR3: TGCTCCTGGGGACTAGCGGACCAAGAGACCCAGTACTTC. Translation: CSWGLADQETQYF.

This clonotype was seen only a few times. This rearrangement joins TRBV3-1 to TRBJ1-1, with D hard to call. The CDR3 has 14 amino acids. V shed 8 bases and J shed 5 bases, with 18 bases lying between them. Germline V gives CDR1 LGHDT, CDR2 YNNKEL (reference sequence). The CDR3, as DNA: TGTGCCAGCCAGAAGCTCGAGGTTGGGACTGAAGCTTTCTTT. It translates to CASQKLEVGTEAFF.

The chain uses TRBV20-1 and TRBJ1-2; D call uncertain. V lost 0 bases and J 6 bases, leaving 8 bases between the germline ends. CDR1 is DFQATT, CDR2 SNEGSKA, per germline (reference sequence). The CDR3 loop spans 12 amino acids. CDR3 residues: CSARDTGNGYTF. CDR3 DNA: TGCAGTGCTAGAGATACCGGGAATGGCTACACCTTC.

Ten or more counts support this clonotype. The chain joins TRBV20-1 to TRBJ1-3; D unclear. Trimming stripped 6 bases from V and 0 bases from J, with 12 bases between. Looked up from germline, CDR1 is DFQATT and CDR2 is SNEGSKA (reference sequence). The CDR3 is 14 residues long. In DNA, the CDR3 is TGCAGTGCCCCCGATCATAACTCTGGAAACACCATATATTTT. This encodes CSAPDHNSGNTIYF.

The table lists this clonotype with a few counts. V is TRBV6-1 and J is TRBJ2-1; 10 nucleotides agree with TRBD2. Germline V gene sequence: CDR1 MNHNS, CDR2 SASEGT. Losses at the gene ends were 5 bases for V and 3 bases for J; bases not matched to a gene: 7. The CDR3 consists of 16 residues. CDR3 region: CASSFQAGGDYNEQFF. In DNA, the CDR3 is TGTGCCAGCAGTTTCCAAGCGGGAGGGGACTACAATGAGCAGTTCTTC.

The J gene is TRBJ1-5, the V gene TRBV7-9; D gene uncertain. Trimming left V 6 bases short and J 4 bases short, with 10 bases between. CDR3 size: 13 residues. Germline V lookup: CDR1 SEHNR, CDR2 FQNEAQ (reference sequence). The CDR3 reads CASRDGLNQPQHF. The CDR3 DNA reads as TGTGCCAGCAGGGACGGACTAAATCAGCCCCAGCATTTT.

This clonotype was counted ten times or more. This CDR3 is CASSLVGTGNEQYF. The CDR3 DNA sequence: TGTGCCAGCAGCCTAGTAGGGACGGGGAACGAGCAGTACTTC. The V gene is TRBV7-2, the J gene TRBJ2-7; D is tentatively TRBD1 or TRBD2 (5 bases each). Germline V gene sequence: CDR1 SGHTA, CDR2 FQGNSA. The CDR3 runs 14 residues. With 5 bases removed from V and 5 bases from J, the gap between germline ends came to 16 bases.